This TCR beta chain was captured by sequencing in a study of blood T cell repertoires in COVID-19. Study in general: The cDNA or gDNA used as material had been derived from T cells, B-cell-depleted T cells, or PBMCs.

The V and J ends lost 3 bases and 4 bases, in that order; junction bases with no gene match: 10. The CDR3 covers 16 residues. Germline V gene sequence: CDR1 KGHDR, CDR2 SFDVKD. Produced via immunoSEQ multiplex PCR; TCRdb's table is partial and in-frame only. Among nearly 55,000 clones listed, around 84% were seen once. V usage is TRBV24-1 and J usage is TRBJ1-2; 7 bases map to TRBD1. Material for sequencing was peripheral blood. The clonotype comes from a man aged 65 to 79 with active COVID-19. CDR3 amino acids: CATSDHPGTDSYGYTF. The CDR3 DNA follows: TGTGCCACCAGTGATCACCCAGGGACAGACTCCTATGGCTACACCTTC.